This T cell receptor (beta chain) was obtained from a study of cytomegalovirus exposure and HLA in healthy donors. Study conclusions and caveats: The classifier reportedly diagnosed cytomegalovirus status with high specificity and sensitivity. Altogether, 150 to 200 TCR beta chains were recorded as cytomegalovirus-associated. Many donors carried some public TCRs, although rarity characterized most TCR sequences. The tendency of first-cohort TCR clusters to co-occur in the 120 or so validation repertoires emerged from a later analysis.

The assay was immunoSEQ multiplex PCR, and TCRdb's table has in-frame clones only and misses some. The sample has more than 85,000 clones, about 88% seen once. CDR1 is SQVTM, CDR2 ANQGSEA, per germline. V gave up 6 bases and J gave up 6 bases; unmatched junction bases: 7. The CDR3 totals 12 residues. This clone came up once. The antigen remains undetermined. The sample was PBMCs. The sequence came from a woman aged 18-29 years in good health and CMV-seropositive. The chain has TRBV29-1 and TRBJ2-7; 8 bases fit TRBD2. CDR3: CSVPGGPTEQYF. The CDR3 DNA follows: TGCAGCGTCCCGGGGGGGCCTACCGAGCAGTACTTC.